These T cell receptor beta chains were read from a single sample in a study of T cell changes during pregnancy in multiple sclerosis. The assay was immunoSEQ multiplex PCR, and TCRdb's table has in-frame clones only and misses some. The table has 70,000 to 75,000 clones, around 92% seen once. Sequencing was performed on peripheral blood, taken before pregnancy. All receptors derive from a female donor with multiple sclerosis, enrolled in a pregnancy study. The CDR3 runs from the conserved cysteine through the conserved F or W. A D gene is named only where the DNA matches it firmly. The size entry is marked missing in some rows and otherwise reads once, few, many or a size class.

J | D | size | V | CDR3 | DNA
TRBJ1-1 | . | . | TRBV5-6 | CASSLREYMNTEAFF | TGTGCCAGCAGCTTGAGGGAGTACATGAACACTGAAGCTTTCTTT
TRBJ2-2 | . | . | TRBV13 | CASRKQGNTGELFF | TGTGCCAGCAGGAAACAGGGGAACACCGGGGAGCTGTTTTTT
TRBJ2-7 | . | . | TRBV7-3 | CASSVTGTAGEQYF | TGTGCCAGCAGCGTTACAGGGACGGCGGGTGAGCAGTACTTC
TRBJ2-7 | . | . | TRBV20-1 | CRYGAEQYF | TGCAGGTACGGAGCCGAGCAGTACTTC
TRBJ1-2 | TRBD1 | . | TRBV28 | CATGTASNYGYTF | TGTGCCACCGGGACAGCGAGTAACTATGGCTACACCTTC
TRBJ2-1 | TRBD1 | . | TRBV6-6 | CASSQTGLYEQFF | TGTGCCAGCAGTCAGACAGGGCTGTATGAGCAGTTCTTC
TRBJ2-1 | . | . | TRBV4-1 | CASSQGLVSHEQFF | TGCGCCAGCAGCCAAGGACTAGTCTCACATGAGCAGTTCTTC
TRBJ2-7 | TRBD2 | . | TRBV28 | CASSPDPGLAGGFTYEQYF | TGTGCCAGCAGCCCCGACCCGGGACTAGCGGGAGGGTTTACCTACGAGCAGTACTTC
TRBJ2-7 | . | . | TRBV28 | CASSLFSAYEQYF | TGTGCCAGCAGTTTATTCAGCGCCTACGAGCAGTACTTC
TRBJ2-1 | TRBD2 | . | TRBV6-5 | CASSYGLAQYNEQFF | TGTGCCAGCAGTTACGGACTAGCGCAATACAATGAGCAGTTCTTC
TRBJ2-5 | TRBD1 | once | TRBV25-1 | CASSPPPGQGIQETQYF | TGTGCCAGCAGCCCCCCCCCAGGACAGGGGATTCAGGAGACCCAGTACTTC
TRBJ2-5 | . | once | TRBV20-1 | CSAYPQETQYF | TGCAGTGCGTATCCTCAAGAGACCCAGTACTTC
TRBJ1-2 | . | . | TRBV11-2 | CASRPLAGSGGYTF | TGTGCCAGCAGGCCCTTGGCGGGGTCTGGTGGCTACACCTTC
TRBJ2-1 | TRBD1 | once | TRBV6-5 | CASSYRTGGAEQFF | TGTGCCAGCAGTTACCGCACAGGGGGCGCCGAGCAGTTCTTC
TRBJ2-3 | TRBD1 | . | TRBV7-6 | CASSRRGQGLYTDTQYF | TGTGCCAGCAGCCGCCGAGGACAGGGTCTATACACAGATACGCAGTATTTT
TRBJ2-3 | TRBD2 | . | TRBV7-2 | CASSLRMGGSFPDTQYF | TGTGCCAGCAGCTTACGAATGGGCGGGAGTTTCCCAGATACGCAGTATTTT
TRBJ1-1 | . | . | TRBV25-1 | CASSEFWQSTEAFF | TGTGCCAGCAGTGAATTTTGGCAAAGTACTGAAGCTTTCTTT
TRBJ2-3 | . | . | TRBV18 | CASSPSSPGDTQYF | TGTGCCAGCTCACCAAGTTCGCCAGGAGATACGCAGTATTTT
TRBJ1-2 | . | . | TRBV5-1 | CASSLRGYGYTF | TGCGCCAGCAGCCTCAGGGGTTATGGCTACACCTTC
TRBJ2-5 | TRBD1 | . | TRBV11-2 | CASSLGDRGMGETQYF | TGTGCCAGCAGCTTAGGAGACAGGGGGATGGGAGAGACCCAGTACTTC
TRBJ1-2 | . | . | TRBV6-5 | CASSYATQGAPVF | TGTGCCAGCAGTTACGCAACACAGGGCGCTCCCGTCTTC
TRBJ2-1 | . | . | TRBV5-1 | CASSLALGINNEQFF | TGCGCCAGCAGCTTGGCCCTAGGTATCAACAATGAGCAGTTCTTC
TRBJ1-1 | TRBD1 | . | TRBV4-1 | CASSQVRDSYTEAFF | TGCGCCAGCAGCCAAGTCCGGGACAGTTACACTGAAGCTTTCTTT
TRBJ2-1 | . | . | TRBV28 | CASRGGTYNEQFF | TGTGCCAGCAGGGGCGGGACCTACAATGAGCAGTTCTTC
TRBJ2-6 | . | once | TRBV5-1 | CASSSQVSSGANVLTF | TGCGCCAGCAGTTCCCAGGTCAGCTCTGGGGCCAACGTCCTGACTTTC
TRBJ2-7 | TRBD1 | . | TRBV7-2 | CASSLRQGLSYEQYF | TGTGCCAGCAGCCTCCGACAGGGTTTGTCCTACGAGCAGTACTTC
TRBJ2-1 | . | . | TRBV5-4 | CASSSTVSSYNEQFF | TGTGCCAGCAGCTCTACCGTAAGCTCCTACAATGAGCAGTTCTTC
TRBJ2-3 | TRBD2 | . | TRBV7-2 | CASSSLAGALDTQYF | TGTGCCAGCAGCTCGCTGGCGGGAGCGTTAGATACGCAGTATTTT
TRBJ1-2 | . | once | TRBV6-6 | CASSYSPGIGYTF | TGTGCCAGCAGTTACTCGCCAGGGATTGGCTACACCTTC
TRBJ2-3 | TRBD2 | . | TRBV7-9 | CASGLAGGGDTQYF | TGTGCCAGCGGACTAGCGGGAGGCGGAGATACGCAGTATTTT
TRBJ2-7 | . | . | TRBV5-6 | CASSLLRGKQYF | TGTGCCAGCAGCTTACTACGGGGGAAGCAGTACTTC
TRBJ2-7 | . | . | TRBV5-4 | CASSDAGTRLYEQYF | TGTGCCAGCAGCGACGCCGGGACTCGCCTCTACGAGCAGTACTTC
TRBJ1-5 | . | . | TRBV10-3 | CAISESSGPQHF | TGTGCCATCAGTGAGTCGTCGGGGCCCCAGCATTTT
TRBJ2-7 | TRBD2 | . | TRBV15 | CATSRLAGGAYEQYF | TGTGCCACCAGCAGACTAGCGGGAGGGGCCTACGAGCAGTACTTC
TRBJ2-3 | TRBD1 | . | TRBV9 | CASSTGTGVMRTQYF | TGTGCCAGCAGCACCGGGACAGGGGTGATGCGTACGCAGTATTTT
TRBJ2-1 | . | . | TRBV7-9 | CASTAAGLEHEQFF | TGTGCCAGCACCGCGGCGGGGTTAGAACATGAGCAGTTCTTC
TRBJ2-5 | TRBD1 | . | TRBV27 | CASSPNPGQPLEETQYF | TGTGCCAGCAGTCCCAATCCGGGACAGCCTCTAGAAGAGACCCAGTACTTC
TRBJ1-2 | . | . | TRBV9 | CASSVTGNYGYTF | TGTGCCAGCAGCGTAACCGGTAACTATGGCTACACCTTC